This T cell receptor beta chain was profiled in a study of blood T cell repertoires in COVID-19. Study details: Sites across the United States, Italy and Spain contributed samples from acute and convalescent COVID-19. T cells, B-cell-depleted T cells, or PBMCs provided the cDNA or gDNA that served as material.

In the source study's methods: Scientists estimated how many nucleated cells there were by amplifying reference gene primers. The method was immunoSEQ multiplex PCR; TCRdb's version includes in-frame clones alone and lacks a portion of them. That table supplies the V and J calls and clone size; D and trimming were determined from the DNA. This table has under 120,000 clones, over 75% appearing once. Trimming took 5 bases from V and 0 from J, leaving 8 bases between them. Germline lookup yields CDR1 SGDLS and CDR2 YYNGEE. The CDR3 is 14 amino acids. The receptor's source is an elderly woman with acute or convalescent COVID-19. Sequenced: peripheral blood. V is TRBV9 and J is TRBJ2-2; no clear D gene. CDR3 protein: CASRPGPNTGELFF. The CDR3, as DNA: TGTGCCAGCAGACCAGGCCCGAACACCGGGGAGCTGTTTTTT.